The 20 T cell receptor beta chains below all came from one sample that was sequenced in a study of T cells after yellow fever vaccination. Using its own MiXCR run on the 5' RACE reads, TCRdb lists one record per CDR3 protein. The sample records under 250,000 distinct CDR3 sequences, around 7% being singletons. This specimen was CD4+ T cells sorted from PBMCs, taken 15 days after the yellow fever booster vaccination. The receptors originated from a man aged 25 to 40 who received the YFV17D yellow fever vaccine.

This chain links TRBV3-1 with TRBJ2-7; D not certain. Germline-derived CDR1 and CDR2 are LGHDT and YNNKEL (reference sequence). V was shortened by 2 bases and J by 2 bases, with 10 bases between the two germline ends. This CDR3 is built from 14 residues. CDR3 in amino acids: CASSQYNPTYEQYF. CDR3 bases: TGTGCCAGCAGCCAATACAACCCGACCTACGAGCAGTACTTC.

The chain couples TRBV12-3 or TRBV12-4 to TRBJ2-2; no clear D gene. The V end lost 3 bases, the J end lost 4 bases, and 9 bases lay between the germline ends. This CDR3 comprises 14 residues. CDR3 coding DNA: TGTGCCAGCAGTTTCTTTCTGGCCACCGGGGAGCTGTTTTTT. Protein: CASSFFLATGELFF.

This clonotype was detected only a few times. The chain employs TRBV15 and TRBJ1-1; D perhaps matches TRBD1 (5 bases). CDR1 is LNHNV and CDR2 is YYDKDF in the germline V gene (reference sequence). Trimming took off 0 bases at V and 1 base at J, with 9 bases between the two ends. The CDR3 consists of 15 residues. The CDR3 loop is CATSRDGRGNTEAFF. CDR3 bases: TGTGCCACCAGCAGAGATGGAAGGGGGAACACTGAAGCTTTCTTT. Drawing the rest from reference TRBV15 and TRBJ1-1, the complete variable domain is DAMVIQNPRYQVTQFGKPVTLSCSQTLNHNVMYWYQQKSSQAPKLLFHYYDKDFNNEADTPDNFQSRRPNTSFCFLDIRSPGLGDTAMYLCATSRDGRGNTEAFFGQGTRLTVV.

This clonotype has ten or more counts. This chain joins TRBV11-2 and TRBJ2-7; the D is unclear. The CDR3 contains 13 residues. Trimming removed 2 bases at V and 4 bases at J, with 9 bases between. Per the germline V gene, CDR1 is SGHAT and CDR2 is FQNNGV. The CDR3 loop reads CASSLQTGYEQYF. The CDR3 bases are TGTGCCAGCAGCTTACAGACTGGATACGAGCAGTACTTC.

The CDR3 region is CASSLLAGVIGELFF. CDR3 nucleotide sequence: TGTGCCAGCTCCCTACTAGCGGGAGTTATCGGGGAGCTGTTTTTT. The chain couples TRBV6-2 or TRBV6-3 to TRBJ2-2; 11 bases match TRBD2. The germline V gene encodes CDR1 MNHEY and CDR2 SVGEGT. This CDR3 contains 15 residues. V gave up 8 bases and J gave up 7 bases; unmatched junction bases: 9.

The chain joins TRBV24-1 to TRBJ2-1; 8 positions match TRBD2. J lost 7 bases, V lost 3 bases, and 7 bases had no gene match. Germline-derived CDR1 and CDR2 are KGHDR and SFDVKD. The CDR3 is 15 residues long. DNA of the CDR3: TGTGCCACCAGTGATGGCTCGACTAGCGTAAATGAGCAGTTCTTC. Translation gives CATSDGSTSVNEQFF.

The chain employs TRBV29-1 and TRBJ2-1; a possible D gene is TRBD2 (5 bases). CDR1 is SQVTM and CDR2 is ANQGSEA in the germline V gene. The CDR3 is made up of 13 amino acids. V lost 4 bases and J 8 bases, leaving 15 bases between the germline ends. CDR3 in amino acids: CSVVRIGVHEQFF. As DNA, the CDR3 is TGCAGCGTTGTACGCATCGGGGTTCATGAGCAGTTCTTC.

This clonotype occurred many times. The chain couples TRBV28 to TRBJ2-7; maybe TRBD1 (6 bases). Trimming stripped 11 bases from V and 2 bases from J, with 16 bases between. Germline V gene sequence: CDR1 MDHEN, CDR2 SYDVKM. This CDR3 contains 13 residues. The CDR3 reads CAGSSGVPYEQYF. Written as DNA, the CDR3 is TGTGCCGGTTCCTCAGGGGTGCCCTACGAGCAGTACTTC.

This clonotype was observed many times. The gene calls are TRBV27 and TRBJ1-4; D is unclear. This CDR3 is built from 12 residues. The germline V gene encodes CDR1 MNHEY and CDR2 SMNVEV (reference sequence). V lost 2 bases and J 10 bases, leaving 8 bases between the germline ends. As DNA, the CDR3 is TGTGCCAGCAGTTTAGTCGGAGGAAAACTGTTTTTT. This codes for CASSLVGGKLFF.

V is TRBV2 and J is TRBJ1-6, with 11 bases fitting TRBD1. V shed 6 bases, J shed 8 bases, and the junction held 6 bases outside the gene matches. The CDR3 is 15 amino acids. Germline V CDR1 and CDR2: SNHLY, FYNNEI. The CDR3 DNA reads TGTGCCAGCAGGGGGACAGGGGGGAATGATTCACCCCTCCACTTT. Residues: CASRGTGGNDSPLHF.

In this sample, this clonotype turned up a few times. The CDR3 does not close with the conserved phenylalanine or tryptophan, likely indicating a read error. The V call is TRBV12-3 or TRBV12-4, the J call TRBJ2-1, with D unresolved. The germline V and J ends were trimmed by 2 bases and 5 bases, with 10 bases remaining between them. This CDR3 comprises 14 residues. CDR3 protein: CASSLSSSNNEQFL. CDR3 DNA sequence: TGTGCCAGCAGTTTATCGTCCAGCAACAATGAGCAGTTCTTA.

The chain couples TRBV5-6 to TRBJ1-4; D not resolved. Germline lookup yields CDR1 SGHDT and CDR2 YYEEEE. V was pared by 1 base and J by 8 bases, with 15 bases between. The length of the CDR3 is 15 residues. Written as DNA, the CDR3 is TGTGCCAGCAGCTTGACCGGGTCCGTAGGGGAAAAACTGTTTTTT. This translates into CASSLTGSVGEKLFF.

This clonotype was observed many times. CDR3: CSVVGKAEAFF. CDR3 nucleotides: TGCAGCGTTGTAGGGAAGGCTGAAGCTTTCTTT. V and J are TRBV29-1 and TRBJ1-1; D gene uncertain. Germline CDR1 reads SQVTM; CDR2 reads ANQGSEA. The V gene lost 4 bases and the J gene lost 6 bases, with 9 bases spanning the gap. The CDR3 runs 11 residues.

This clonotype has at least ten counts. The DNA of the CDR3 is TGTGCCAGCAGCTTAGAAGTCGGACTAGCGGGAGTACAGTTCTTC. It is translated as CASSLEVGLAGVQFF. J is TRBJ2-1 and V is TRBV7-2; 13 nucleotides line up with TRBD2. The junction had 7 bases not matched to a gene; V was cut back by 1 base and J by 13 bases. CDR3 size: 15 residues. The germline V gene has CDR1 SGHTA and CDR2 FQGNSA.

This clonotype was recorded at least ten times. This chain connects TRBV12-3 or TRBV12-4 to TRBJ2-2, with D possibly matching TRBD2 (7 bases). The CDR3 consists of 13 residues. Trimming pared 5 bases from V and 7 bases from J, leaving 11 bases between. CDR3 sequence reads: CASSGGASGELFF. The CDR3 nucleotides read TGTGCCAGCAGTGGGGGGGCAAGCGGGGAGCTGTTTTTT.

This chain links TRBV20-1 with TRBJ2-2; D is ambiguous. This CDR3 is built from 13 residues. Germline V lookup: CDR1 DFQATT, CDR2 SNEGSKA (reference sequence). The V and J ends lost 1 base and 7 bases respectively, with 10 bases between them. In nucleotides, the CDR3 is TGCAGTGCTAGAGGGGTTGGCGGCGGGGAGCTGTTTTTT. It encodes CSARGVGGGELFF.

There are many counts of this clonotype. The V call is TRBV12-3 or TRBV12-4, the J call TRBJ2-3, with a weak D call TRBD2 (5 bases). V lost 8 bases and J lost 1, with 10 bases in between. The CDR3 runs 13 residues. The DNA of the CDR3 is TGTGCCAGCGGACTTCGGGGCACAGATACGCAGTATTTT. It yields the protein CASGLRGTDTQYF.

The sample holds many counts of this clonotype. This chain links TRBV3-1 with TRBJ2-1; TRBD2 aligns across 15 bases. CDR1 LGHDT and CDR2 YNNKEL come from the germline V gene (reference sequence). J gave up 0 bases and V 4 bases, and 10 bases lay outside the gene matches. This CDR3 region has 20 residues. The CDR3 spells CASSRTSGRALSSSYNEQFF. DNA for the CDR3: TGTGCCAGCAGCCGGACTAGCGGGAGGGCCTTGTCAAGCTCCTACAATGAGCAGTTCTTC.

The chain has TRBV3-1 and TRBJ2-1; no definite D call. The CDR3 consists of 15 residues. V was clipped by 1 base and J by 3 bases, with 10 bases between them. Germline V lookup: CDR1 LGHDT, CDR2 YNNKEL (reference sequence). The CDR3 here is CASSQVVGYYNEQFF. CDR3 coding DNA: TGTGCCAGCAGCCAAGTCGTCGGATACTACAATGAGCAGTTCTTC.

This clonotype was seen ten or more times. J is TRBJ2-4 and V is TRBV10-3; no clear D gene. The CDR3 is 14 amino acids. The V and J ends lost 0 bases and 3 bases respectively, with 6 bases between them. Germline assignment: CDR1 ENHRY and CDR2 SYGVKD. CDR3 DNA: TGTGCCATCAGTGAGTCTGTTGACAAAAACATTCAGTACTTC. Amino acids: CAISESVDKNIQYF.